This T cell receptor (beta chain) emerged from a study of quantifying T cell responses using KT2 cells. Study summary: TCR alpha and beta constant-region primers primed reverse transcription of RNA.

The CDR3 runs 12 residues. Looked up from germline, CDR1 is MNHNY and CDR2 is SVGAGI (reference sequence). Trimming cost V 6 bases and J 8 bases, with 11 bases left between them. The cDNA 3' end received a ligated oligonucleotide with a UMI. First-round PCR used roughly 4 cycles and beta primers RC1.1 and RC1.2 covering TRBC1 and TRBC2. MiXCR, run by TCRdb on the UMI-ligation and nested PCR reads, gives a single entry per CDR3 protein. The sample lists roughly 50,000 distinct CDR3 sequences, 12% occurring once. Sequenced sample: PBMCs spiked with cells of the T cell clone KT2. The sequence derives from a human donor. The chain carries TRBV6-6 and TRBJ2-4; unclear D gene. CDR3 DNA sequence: TGTGCCAGCAGCCCCAGTGAGGACATTCAGTACTTC. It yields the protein CASSPSEDIQYF.